The 25 T cell receptor beta chains below were found in one sample sequenced in a study of shared clonotypes between healthy human individuals (dated by TCRdb to between 2020 and 2021). To prepare the library, the immunoSEQ multiplex PCR assay was applied. Not all clones reach the TCRdb copy of this immuneACCESS table, which keeps in-frame sequences only. Checked studies attribute under half of the gap to unresolved V genes and leave the rest unexplained. The sample table holds over a million clones, of which roughly 96% were seen once. The biggest ten clones account for 0.95% to 1.5% of the sample. The sequenced material came from naive CD4+ T cells sorted from blood. The intended sense of this specimen's cell subset or site label: CD45RA+ positively selected. These receptors originate from a man aged 30-40 years in good health.

The V and J genes are TRBV6-1 and TRBJ2-3, with no clear D. The CDR3 covers 13 residues. Germline V gives CDR1 MNHNS, CDR2 SASEGT. V dropped 7 bases and J dropped 2 bases, with 10 bases sitting between them. The CDR3 loop is CASMGGYTDTQYF. The CDR3 nucleotides read TGTGCCAGCATGGGCGGCTACACAGATACGCAGTATTTT.

The CDR3 spells CASSFQGEADTQYF. The CDR3 region has the DNA TGTGCCAGCAGCTTCCAAGGGGAGGCTGATACGCAGTATTTT. This chain connects TRBV28 to TRBJ2-3, with D perhaps TRBD2 (6 bases). This CDR3 has 14 residues. Trimming left V 6 bases short and J 6 bases short, with 16 bases between. The germline V gene has CDR1 MDHEN and CDR2 SYDVKM.

The gene calls are TRBV5-1 and TRBJ2-3, with TRBD1 matching over 9 bases. There are 20 residues in the CDR3. V was clipped by 4 bases and J by 4 bases; unmatched bases: 22. Per the germline V gene, CDR1 is SGHRS and CDR2 is YFSETQ. The CDR3 sequence: CASSLRKGQGPSSRADTQYF. In nucleotides, the CDR3 is TGCGCCAGCAGCCTCCGGAAGGGACAGGGCCCTTCATCCCGGGCAGATACGCAGTATTTT.

This sequence joins TRBV30 and TRBJ2-1, with 10 bases aligning to TRBD2. Looked up from germline, CDR1 is GTSNPN and CDR2 is SVGIG (reference sequence). The CDR3 is made up of 15 amino acids. The V and J ends lost 1 base and 9 bases, in that order; junction bases with no gene match: 9. CDR3 DNA: TGTGCCTGGAGTGCTCTTAGCGGGAGGAGTCTTGAGCAGTTCTTC. Translated, it gives CAWSALSGRSLEQFF. The whole variable domain, remainder taken from reference TRBV30 and TRBJ2-1, is SQTIHQWPATLVQPVGSPLSLECTVEGTSNPNLYWYRQAAGRGLQLLFYSVGIGQISSEVPQNLSASRPQDRQFILSSKKLLLSDSGFYLCAWSALSGRSLEQFFGPGTRLTVL.

V is TRBV10-3 and J is TRBJ2-3; 11 bases are a match to TRBD2. CDR1 and CDR2 (germline): ENHRY, SYGVKD. V dropped 4 bases and J dropped 6; count of bases not matched to a gene: 6. CDR3 length: 15 amino acids. DNA for the CDR3: TGTGCCATCAGTGCCCTAGCGGGAGGTGGGGATACGCAGTATTTT. Its protein product is CAISALAGGGDTQYF.

The gene calls are TRBV4-1 and TRBJ2-7; D perhaps matches TRBD1 (6 bases). V was pared by 1 base and J by 9 bases, with 16 bases between. Germline V gene lookup returns CDR1 MGHRA and CDR2 YSYEKL. The CDR3 is made up of 14 amino acids. The CDR3 region is CASSQVPNREAQYF. Here the CDR3 DNA reads TGCGCCAGCAGCCAAGTACCTAACAGGGAAGCGCAGTACTTC.

This clone was detected only once. Other DNA sequences in the same sample also yield this CDR3. This chain uses TRBV6-5 with TRBJ1-2; D is unclear. Deletions cut 3 bases from V and 2 bases from J, with 10 bases between. Germline V lookup: CDR1 MNHEY, CDR2 SVGAGI. This CDR3 spans 14 amino acids. The CDR3 region is CASSYRGRNYGYTF. CDR3 nucleotide sequence: TGTGCCAGCAGTTATCGAGGGAGGAACTATGGCTACACCTTC.

This chain links TRBV7-9 with TRBJ1-2, with a possible D match to TRBD1 (5 bases). Germline V CDR1 and CDR2: SEHNR, FQNEAQ (reference sequence). The CDR3 contains 15 residues. V lost 6 bases to trimming and J lost 2 bases, with 16 bases between them. CDR3 DNA: TGTGCCAGCAGTTCAAGGGGCCCGGGAAACTATGGCTACACCTTC. Amino acid sequence: CASSSRGPGNYGYTF.

This clone was seen just once. The sample holds other DNA sequences that translate to the same CDR3. The gene calls are TRBV5-1 and TRBJ2-1, with D hard to call. The CDR3 covers 11 residues. V gave up 4 bases and J gave up 5 bases, with 4 bases separating them. The germline CDR1 and CDR2 sequences are SGHRS and YFSETQ. DNA of the CDR3: TGCGCCAGCAGCCGGAACAATGAGCAGTTCTTC. Its protein product is CASSRNNEQFF.

The rearrangement links TRBV6-5 to TRBJ2-7, with D perhaps matching TRBD1 (6 bases). The ends were cut back, 5 bases at V and 6 bases at J, with 11 bases in the middle. CDR3 length: 12 amino acids. The germline CDR1 and CDR2 sequences are MNHEY and SVGAGI. CDR3 nucleotides: TGTGCCAGCAGTAACAGGGTAACCGAGCAGTACTTC. Translating it yields CASSNRVTEQYF.

V and J are TRBV25-1 and TRBJ2-1, with D possibly matching TRBD2 (6 bases). Germline values: CDR1 MGHDK, CDR2 SYGVNS. CDR3 size: 15 residues. The V end was cut by 3 bases, the J end by 4 bases, with 13 bases between. The CDR3 DNA reads TGTGCCAGCAGTGACGGGCGCGGGACTTACAATGAGCAGTTCTTC. The encoded protein is CASSDGRGTYNEQFF.

The table lists this clone with a count of one. The gene calls are TRBV11-2 and TRBJ2-7, with 9 positions matching TRBD1. Germline trimming cut 2 bases from V and 2 bases from J; bases unmatched to any gene: 7. This CDR3 has 16 residues. CDR1 and CDR2 (germline): SGHAT, FQNNGV. CDR3 protein: CASSLPATGGAYEQYF. The CDR3 coding sequence is TGTGCCAGCAGCTTACCTGCGACAGGGGGAGCCTACGAGCAGTACTTC.

V is TRBV10-1 and J is TRBJ2-3; D is perhaps TRBD2 (7 bases). Germline loops: CDR1 WNHNN, CDR2 SYGVQD (reference sequence). Trimming took off 4 bases at V and 1 base at J, with 15 bases between the two ends. The CDR3 length is 16 residues. CDR3 coding DNA: TGCGCCAGCAGTGGCCGGGGGGCGGGAGGCACAGATACGCAGTATTTT. Translated: CASSGRGAGGTDTQYF.

J is TRBJ2-3 and V is TRBV10-3, with a tentative D call TRBD2 (6 bases). V lost 4 bases, J lost 3 bases, and 8 bases lay in between. Germline CDR1 ENHRY, CDR2 SYGVKD. The CDR3 contains 13 residues. The CDR3 region is CAISVLATDTQYF. CDR3 nucleotides: TGTGCCATCAGTGTACTAGCAACAGATACGCAGTATTTT.

The chain uses TRBV19 and TRBJ2-1, with 9 bases lining up with TRBD1. The CDR3 totals 14 residues. Germline V gives CDR1 LNHDA, CDR2 SQIVND (reference sequence). With 6 bases clipped from V and 4 bases from J, the junction kept 4 bases outside the gene matches. The CDR3 DNA follows: TGTGCCAGTAGCCTGGACAGGGGATACAATGAGCAGTTCTTC. Translating it yields CASSLDRGYNEQFF.

The rearrangement uses TRBV5-6 and TRBJ1-5; TRBD1 matches 9 bases. The CDR3 contains 17 residues. Per germline, CDR1 SGHDT and CDR2 YYEEEE. V shed 0 bases and J 3 bases; nucleotides not matched to a gene: 7. CDR3 in amino acids: CASSLGTGAKTNQPQHF. The DNA of the CDR3 is TGTGCCAGCAGCTTGGGGACAGGGGCGAAAACCAATCAGCCCCAGCATTTT.

Concerning this clone itself: Distinct nucleotide sequences in the sample also encode this CDR3. The chain employs TRBV30 and TRBJ1-1; no reliable D call. The CDR3 is made up of 10 amino acids. Germline CDR1 GTSNPN, CDR2 SVGIG (reference sequence). The ends were cut back, 5 bases at V and 1 base at J, with 2 bases in the middle. The CDR3 reads CAWRNTEAFF. The CDR3 DNA sequence: TGTGCCTGGCGGAACACTGAAGCTTTCTTT.

This chain links TRBV10-2 with TRBJ2-3; a possible D gene is TRBD2 (5 bases). V lost 8 bases, J lost 4 bases, and 10 bases lay in between. In germline, CDR1 is WSHSY, CDR2 SAAADI. The CDR3 length is 12 residues. CDR3 coding DNA: TGCGCCAGCGCCGACTACCCAGATACGCAGTATTTT. It encodes CASADYPDTQYF.

The chain couples TRBV19 to TRBJ1-3; the D is unclear. CDR3 length: 13 residues. Germline values: CDR1 LNHDA, CDR2 SQIVND (reference sequence). With 3 bases removed from V and 5 bases from J, the gap between germline ends came to 8 bases. The CDR3 DNA is TGTGCCAGTAGTATTCGCACCAGAAACACCATATATTTT. Translated, it gives CASSIRTRNTIYF.

The J gene is TRBJ2-2, the V gene TRBV29-1; the match to TRBD1 covers 8 bases. There are 14 residues in the CDR3. The germline CDR1 and CDR2 sequences are SQVTM and ANQGSEA. V lost 6 bases to trimming and J lost 7 bases; unmatched junction nucleotides: 10. This CDR3 is CSVAMTGVGGELFF. The CDR3 DNA sequence: TGCAGCGTGGCTATGACAGGGGTTGGCGGGGAGCTGTTTTTT.

The chain combines TRBV7-2 with TRBJ1-5, with TRBD1 matching over 7 bases. V shed 2 bases, J shed 7 bases, and the junction held 20 bases outside the gene matches. This CDR3 spans 19 amino acids. Per germline, CDR1 SGHTA and CDR2 FQGNSA. CDR3 region: CASSLRGPGQVGTLQPQHF. The CDR3 nucleotides read TGTGCCAGCAGCTTAAGGGGCCCCGGACAGGTCGGTACGTTACAGCCCCAGCATTTT.

V is TRBV5-5 and J is TRBJ2-7; D is ambiguous. The CDR3 sequence is 13 residues long. CDR1 and CDR2 (germline): SGHKS, YYEKEE (reference sequence). Trimming stripped 6 bases from V and 0 bases from J, with 10 bases between. The CDR3 DNA sequence: TGTGCCAGCACCCCGAGAAGCTCCTACGAGCAGTACTTC. Amino acids: CASTPRSSYEQYF.

The V gene is TRBV5-1, the J gene TRBJ2-5, with 15 bases aligning to TRBD2. This CDR3 spans 16 amino acids. CDR1 and CDR2 (germline): SGHRS, YFSETQ. V trimming: 3 bases; J trimming: 4 bases; junction bases outside the gene matches: 4. The CDR3 DNA follows: TGCGCCAGCAGCTCCGGGACTAGCGGGAGGCTAGAGACCCAGTACTTC. Translated: CASSSGTSGRLETQYF.

As regards this clone: Additional DNA sequences in this sample encode the identical CDR3. The chain couples TRBV9 to TRBJ2-7; 12 bases line up with TRBD2. The germline CDR1 and CDR2 sequences are SGDLS and YYNGEE. The V segment lost 2 bases and the J segment 2 bases; nucleotides outside the gene matches: 2. The length of the CDR3 is 15 residues. CDR3 sequence: CASSVGTSGPYEQYF. CDR3 DNA: TGTGCCAGCAGCGTTGGGACTAGCGGGCCCTACGAGCAGTACTTC. Complete variable domain (other parts from reference TRBV9 and TRBJ2-7): DSGVTQTPKHLITATGQRVTLRCSPRSGDLSVYWYQQSLDQGLQFLIQYYNGEERAKGNILERFSAQQFPDLHSELNLSSLELGDSALYFCASSVGTSGPYEQYFGPGTRLTVT.

The V gene is TRBV29-1, the J gene TRBJ1-5; D remains unclear. Trimming removed 4 bases at V and 4 bases at J, with 8 bases between. Germline CDR1 SQVTM, CDR2 ANQGSEA. This CDR3 comprises 12 residues. The CDR3 nucleotides read TGCAGCGTTGTTCATGGAAATCAGCCCCAGCATTTT. Protein: CSVVHGNQPQHF.